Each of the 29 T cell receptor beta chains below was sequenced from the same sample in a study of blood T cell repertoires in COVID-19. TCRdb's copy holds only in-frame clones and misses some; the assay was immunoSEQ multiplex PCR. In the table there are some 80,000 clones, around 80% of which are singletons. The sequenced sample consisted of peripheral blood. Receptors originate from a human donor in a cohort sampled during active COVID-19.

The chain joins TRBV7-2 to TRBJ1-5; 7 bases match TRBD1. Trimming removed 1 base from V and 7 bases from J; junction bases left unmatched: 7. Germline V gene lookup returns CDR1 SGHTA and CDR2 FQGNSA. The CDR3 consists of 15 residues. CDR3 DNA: TGTGCCAGCAGCTTAGAGGGGACAGCCGGGCAGCCCCAGCATTTT. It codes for CASSLEGTAGQPQHF.

The CDR3 DNA follows: TGTGCCAGCAGCGGAGGCAGGGGGAGAAACACCATATATTTT. It translates to CASSGGRGRNTIYF. The rearrangement links TRBV7-2 to TRBJ1-3; 7 bases are a match to TRBD1. This CDR3 is 14 amino acids long. Trimming took 5 bases from V and 5 from J; bases not matched to a gene: 6. Per germline, CDR1 SGHTA and CDR2 FQGNSA. Using reference TRBV7-2 and TRBJ1-3 for the parts outside the CDR3, the full variable domain is GAGVSQSPSNKVTEKGKDVELRCDPISGHTALYWYRQSLGQGLEFLIYFQGNSAPDKSGLPSDRFSAERTGGSVSTLTIQRTQQEDSAVYLCASSGGRGRNTIYFGEGSWLTVV.

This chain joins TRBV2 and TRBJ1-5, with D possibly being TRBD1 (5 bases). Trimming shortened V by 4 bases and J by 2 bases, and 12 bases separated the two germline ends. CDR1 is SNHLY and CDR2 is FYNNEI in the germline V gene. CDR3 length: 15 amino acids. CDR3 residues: CASSGEGRGNQPQHF. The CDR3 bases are TGTGCCAGCAGTGGGGAGGGGCGAGGCAATCAGCCCCAGCATTTT.

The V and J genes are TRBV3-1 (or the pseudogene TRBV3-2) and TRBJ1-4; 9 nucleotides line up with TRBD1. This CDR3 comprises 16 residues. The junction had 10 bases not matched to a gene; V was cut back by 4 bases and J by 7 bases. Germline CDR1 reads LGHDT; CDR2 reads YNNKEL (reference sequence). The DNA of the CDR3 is TGTGCCAGCAGCCCCCCTCTCGACAGGGGGGGTGAAAAACTGTTTTTT. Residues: CASSPPLDRGGEKLFF.

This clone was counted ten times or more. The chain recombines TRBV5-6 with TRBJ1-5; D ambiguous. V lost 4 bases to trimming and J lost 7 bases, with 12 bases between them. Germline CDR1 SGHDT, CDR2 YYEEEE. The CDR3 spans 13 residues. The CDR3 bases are TGTGCCAGCAGCAAACGGGGATCCCAGCCCCAGCATTTT. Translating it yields CASSKRGSQPQHF.

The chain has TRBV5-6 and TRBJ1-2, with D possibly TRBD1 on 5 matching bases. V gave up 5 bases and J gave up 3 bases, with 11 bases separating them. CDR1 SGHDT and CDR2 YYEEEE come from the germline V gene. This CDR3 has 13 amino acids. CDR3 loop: CASRIGGYYGYTF. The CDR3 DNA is TGTGCCAGCAGAATTGGGGGGTACTATGGCTACACCTTC.

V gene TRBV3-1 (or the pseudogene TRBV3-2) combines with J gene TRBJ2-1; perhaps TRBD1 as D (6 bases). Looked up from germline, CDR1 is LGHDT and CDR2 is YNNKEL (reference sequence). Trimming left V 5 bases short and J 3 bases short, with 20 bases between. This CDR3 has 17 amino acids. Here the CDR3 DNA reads TGTGCCAGCAGCGCCCCAGGGGCCCAAAGTTACTACAATGAGCAGTTCTTC. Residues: CASSAPGAQSYYNEQFF.

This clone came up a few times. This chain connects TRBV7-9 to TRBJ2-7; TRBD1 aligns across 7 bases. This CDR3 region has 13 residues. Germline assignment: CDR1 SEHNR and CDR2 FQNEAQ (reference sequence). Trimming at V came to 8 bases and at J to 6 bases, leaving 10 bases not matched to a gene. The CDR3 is CASGRGGSGEQYF. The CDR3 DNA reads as TGTGCCAGCGGCAGAGGGGGCTCCGGCGAGCAGTACTTC. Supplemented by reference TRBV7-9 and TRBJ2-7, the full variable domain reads DTGVSQNPRHKITKRGQNVTFRCDPISEHNRLYWYRQTLGQGPEFLTYFQNEAQLEKSRLLSDRFSAERPKGSFSTLEIQRTEQGDSAMYLCASGRGGSGEQYFGPGTRLTVT.

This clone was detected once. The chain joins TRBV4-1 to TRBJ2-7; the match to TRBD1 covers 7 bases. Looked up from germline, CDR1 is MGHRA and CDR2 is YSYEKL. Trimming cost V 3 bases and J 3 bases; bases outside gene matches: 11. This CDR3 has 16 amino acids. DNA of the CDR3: TGCGCCAGCAGCCACGATTCAGGGGACAGCCGCTACGAGCAGTACTTC. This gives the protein CASSHDSGDSRYEQYF.

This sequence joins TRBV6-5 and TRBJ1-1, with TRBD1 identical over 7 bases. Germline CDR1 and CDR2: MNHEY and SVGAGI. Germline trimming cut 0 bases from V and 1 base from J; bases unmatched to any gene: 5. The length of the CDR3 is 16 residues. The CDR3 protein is CASSYSNRGWNTEAFF. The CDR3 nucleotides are TGTGCCAGCAGTTACTCAAACAGGGGATGGAACACTGAAGCTTTCTTT.

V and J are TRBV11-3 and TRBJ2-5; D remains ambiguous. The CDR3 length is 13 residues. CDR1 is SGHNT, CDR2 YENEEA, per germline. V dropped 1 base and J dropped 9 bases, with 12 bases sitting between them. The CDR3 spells CASSLAHSLAQYF. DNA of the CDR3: TGTGCCAGCAGCTTAGCCCACAGTTTGGCCCAGTACTTC.

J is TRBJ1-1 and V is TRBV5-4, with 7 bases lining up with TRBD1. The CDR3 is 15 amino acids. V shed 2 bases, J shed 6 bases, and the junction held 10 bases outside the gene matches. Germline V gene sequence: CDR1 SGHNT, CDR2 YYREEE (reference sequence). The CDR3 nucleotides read TGTGCCAGCAGCTTAAACAGGGGTGTGATCCCTGAAGCTTTCTTT. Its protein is CASSLNRGVIPEAFF.

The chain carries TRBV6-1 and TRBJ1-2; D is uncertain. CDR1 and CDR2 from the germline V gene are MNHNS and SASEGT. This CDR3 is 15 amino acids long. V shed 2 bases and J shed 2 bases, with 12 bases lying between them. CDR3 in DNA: TGTGCCAGCAGTGAATTAGCGGGGATCAACTATGGCTACACCTTC. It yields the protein CASSELAGINYGYTF.

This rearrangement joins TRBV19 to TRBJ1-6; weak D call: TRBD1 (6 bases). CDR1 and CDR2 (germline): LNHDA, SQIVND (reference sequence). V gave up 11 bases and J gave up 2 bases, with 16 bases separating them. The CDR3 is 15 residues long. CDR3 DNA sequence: TGTGCCGCCGGGGAGGGGGGAACCTATAATTCACCCCTCCACTTT. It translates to CAAGEGGTYNSPLHF.

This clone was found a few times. The CDR3 bases are TGTGCCAGCAGGGAACAGGGGGATCCCGGGGAGCTGTTTTTT. Protein product: CASREQGDPGELFF. The V gene is TRBV6-4, the J gene TRBJ2-2; TRBD1 matches at 8 bases. The CDR3 runs 14 residues. Germline V gives CDR1 MRHNA, CDR2 SNTAGT. After removal of 6 bases from V and 6 bases from J, the junction contained 6 bases not matched to a gene.

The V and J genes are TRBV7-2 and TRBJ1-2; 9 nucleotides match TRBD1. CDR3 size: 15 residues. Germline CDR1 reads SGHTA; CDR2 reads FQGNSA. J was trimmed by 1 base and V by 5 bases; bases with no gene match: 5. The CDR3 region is CASSRDRADNYGYTF. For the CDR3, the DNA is TGTGCCAGCAGCCGGGACAGGGCCGATAACTATGGCTACACCTTC.

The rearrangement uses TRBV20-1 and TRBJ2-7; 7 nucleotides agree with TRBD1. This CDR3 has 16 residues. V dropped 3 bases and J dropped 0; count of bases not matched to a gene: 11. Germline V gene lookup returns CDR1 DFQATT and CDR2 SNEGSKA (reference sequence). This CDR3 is CSASIDYGTVSYEQYF. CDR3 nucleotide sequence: TGCAGTGCTAGTATCGATTATGGGACAGTCTCCTACGAGCAGTACTTC.

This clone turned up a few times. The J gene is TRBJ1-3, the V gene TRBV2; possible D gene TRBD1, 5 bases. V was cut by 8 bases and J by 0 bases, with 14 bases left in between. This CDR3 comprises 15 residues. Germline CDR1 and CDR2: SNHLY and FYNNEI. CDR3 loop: CASGGGPYSGNTIYF. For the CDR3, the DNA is TGTGCCAGCGGGGGAGGCCCCTACTCTGGAAACACCATATATTTT.

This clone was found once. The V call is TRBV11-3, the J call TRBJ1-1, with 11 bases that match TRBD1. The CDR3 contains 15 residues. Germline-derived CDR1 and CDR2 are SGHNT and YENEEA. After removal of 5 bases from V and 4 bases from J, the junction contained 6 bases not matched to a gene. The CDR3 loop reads CASSHPGTGGTEAFF. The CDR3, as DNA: TGTGCCAGCAGCCATCCCGGGACAGGGGGCACTGAAGCTTTCTTT.

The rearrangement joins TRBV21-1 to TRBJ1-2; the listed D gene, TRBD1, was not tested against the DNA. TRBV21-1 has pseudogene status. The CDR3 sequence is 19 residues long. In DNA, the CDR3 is TGTGCCAGCAGCAAGGTAGTGGGGACAGGGCCCATAGCTAACTATGGCTACACCTTC. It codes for CASSKVVGTGPIANYGYTF.

CDR3 coding DNA: TGTGCCAGCAGAAAGACTAGCGGGGGGGCCCCAGATACGCAGTATTTT. Translated, it gives CASRKTSGGAPDTQYF. This chain links TRBV6-4 with TRBJ2-3, with TRBD2 identical over 14 bases. The J segment lost 4 bases and the V segment lost 6 bases, leaving 6 bases of the junction unmatched. The germline V gene encodes CDR1 MRHNA and CDR2 SNTAGT. The CDR3 has 16 amino acids.

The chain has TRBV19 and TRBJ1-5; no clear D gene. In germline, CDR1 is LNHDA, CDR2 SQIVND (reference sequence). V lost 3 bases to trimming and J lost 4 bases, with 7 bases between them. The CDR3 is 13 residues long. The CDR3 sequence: CASSITANQPQHF. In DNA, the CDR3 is TGTGCCAGTAGTATTACAGCAAATCAGCCCCAGCATTTT.

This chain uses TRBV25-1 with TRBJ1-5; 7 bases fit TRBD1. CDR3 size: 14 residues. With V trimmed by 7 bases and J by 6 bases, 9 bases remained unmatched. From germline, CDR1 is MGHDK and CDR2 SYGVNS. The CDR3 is CASNARQGGQPQHF. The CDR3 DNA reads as TGTGCCAGCAACGCGAGGCAGGGGGGTCAGCCCCAGCATTTT.

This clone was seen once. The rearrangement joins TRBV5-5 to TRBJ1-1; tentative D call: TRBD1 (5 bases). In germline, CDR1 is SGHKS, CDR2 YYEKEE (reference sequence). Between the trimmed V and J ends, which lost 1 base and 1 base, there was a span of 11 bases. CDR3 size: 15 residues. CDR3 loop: CASSLFDRPNTEAFF. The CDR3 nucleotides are TGTGCCAGCAGCTTGTTTGACAGACCGAACACTGAAGCTTTCTTT.

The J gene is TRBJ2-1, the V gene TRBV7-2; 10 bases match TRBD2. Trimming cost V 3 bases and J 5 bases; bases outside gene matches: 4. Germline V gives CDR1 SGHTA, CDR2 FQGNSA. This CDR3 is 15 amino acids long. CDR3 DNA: TGTGCCAGCAGCTTTTCAACTAGCGGGAACAATGAGCAGTTCTTC. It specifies CASSFSTSGNNEQFF.

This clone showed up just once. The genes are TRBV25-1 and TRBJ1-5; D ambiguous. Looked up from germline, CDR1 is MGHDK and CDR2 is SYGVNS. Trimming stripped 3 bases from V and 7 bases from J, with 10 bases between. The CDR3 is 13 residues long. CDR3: CASSEGDLQPQHF. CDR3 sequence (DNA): TGTGCCAGCAGTGAGGGCGACCTGCAGCCCCAGCATTTT.

This CDR3 is CASTEGTGHSPLHF. The CDR3 DNA sequence: TGCGCCAGCACCGAGGGGACAGGCCATTCACCCCTCCACTTT. The V gene is TRBV5-1, the J gene TRBJ1-6, with 8 bases lining up with TRBD1. Germline V lookup: CDR1 SGHRS, CDR2 YFSETQ. The CDR3 contains 14 residues. The V gene end was trimmed by 6 bases and the J gene end by 8 bases; junction bases not matched to a gene: 7.

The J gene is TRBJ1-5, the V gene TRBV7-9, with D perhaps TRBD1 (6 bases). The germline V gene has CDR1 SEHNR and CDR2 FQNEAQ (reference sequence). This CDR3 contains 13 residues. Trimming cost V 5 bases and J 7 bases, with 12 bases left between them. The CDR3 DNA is TGTGCCAGCAGCCCTAGGGACACCCAGCCCCAGCATTTT. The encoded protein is CASSPRDTQPQHF.

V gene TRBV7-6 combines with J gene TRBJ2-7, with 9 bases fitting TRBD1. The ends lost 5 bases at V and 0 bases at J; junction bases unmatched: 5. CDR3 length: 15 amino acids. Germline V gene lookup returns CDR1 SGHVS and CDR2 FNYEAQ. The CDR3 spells CASSHPTGGSYEQYF. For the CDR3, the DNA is TGTGCCAGCAGCCACCCGACAGGGGGCTCCTACGAGCAGTACTTC.